The clone carrying this T cell receptor (beta chain) has a count of ten or more. This entry comes from a study of molecular identifiers for immune sequencing clone quantification. Trimming removed 2 bases at V and 8 bases at J, with 15 bases between. The CDR3 is 14 amino acids. Germline CDR1 and CDR2: MNHEY and SVGAGI. Each CDR3 protein gets one entry after TCRdb re-called the PCR reads with MiXCR. The profile shows over 600,000 distinct CDR3 sequences, 20% of them singletons. The V gene is TRBV6-5, the J gene TRBJ1-2; no clear D. Sequencing was carried out using naive CD8+ T cells from blood, with Jurkat cell RNA spiked in. As to subset: FACS-sorted CD8+CD4-CCR7+CD45RA+ naive T cells. This clonotype was obtained from a human donor in good health. Some libraries in this study had Jurkat cell RNA spiked in. For the CDR3, the DNA is TGTGCCAGCAGTTACGGAGCCGGCGTAAGGGGCTACACCTTC. It encodes CASSYGAGVRGYTF.